The 2 T cell receptor beta chains below come from one sample, sequenced in a study of regulatory T cells in long-lasting Graves disease (dated by TCRdb to the early 2020s). Library creation used multiplex PCR. The data were produced on an Illumina HiSeq 4000. iRepertoire HTBI primers and Arm-PCR amplification of CDR3 regions were used to construct TCR beta libraries. TCRdb redid the processing of the public reads, applying fastp at Q25 and MiXCR, and retained in-frame beta chains. CDR3 protein duplicates are merged, each entry listing the most common genes and DNA. This sample gives about 420,000 distinct CDR3 sequences in total; about 15% of them show up just once. About 25% of the sample is in the top ten clones. In light of the paper, this sample's time point label describes: newly diagnosed GD, antithyroid drugs for less than 3 months. For both TCR sequencing and RNA sequencing, RNA was extracted from PBMCs in TRIzol.

The same specimen was also included in a second study, on T cells in Graves' hyperthyroidism and ophthalmopathy.

This specimen was peripheral blood mononuclear cells (PBMCs), taken at new diagnosis, from a patient treated with antithyroid drugs. These receptors all stem from a woman under 30 with Graves disease. Donor details come from another sample of the same person, matched by shared clones.

This clonotype was counted at least ten times. The chain recombines TRBV6-1 with TRBJ2-2, with 15 bases fitting TRBD2. The CDR3 loop spans 20 amino acids. In germline, CDR1 is MNHNS, CDR2 SASEGT. With V trimmed by 5 bases and J by 4 bases, 14 bases remained unmatched. The chain's CDR3 is CASSPLTDGLAGGFTGELFF. CDR3 sequence (DNA): TGTGCCAGCAGTCCCCTCACGGATGGACTAGCGGGAGGGTTCACCGGGGAGCTGTTTTTT.

The V and J genes are TRBV18 and TRBJ2-7, with D tentatively TRBD1 (5 bases). This CDR3 region has 13 residues. V shed 5 bases and J shed 3 bases, with 11 bases lying between them. CDR1 KGHSH and CDR2 LQKENI come from the germline V gene. CDR3 nucleotide sequence: TGTGCCAGCTCAAGACAGCAATTCTACGAGCAGTACTTC. Translation gives CASSRQQFYEQYF.